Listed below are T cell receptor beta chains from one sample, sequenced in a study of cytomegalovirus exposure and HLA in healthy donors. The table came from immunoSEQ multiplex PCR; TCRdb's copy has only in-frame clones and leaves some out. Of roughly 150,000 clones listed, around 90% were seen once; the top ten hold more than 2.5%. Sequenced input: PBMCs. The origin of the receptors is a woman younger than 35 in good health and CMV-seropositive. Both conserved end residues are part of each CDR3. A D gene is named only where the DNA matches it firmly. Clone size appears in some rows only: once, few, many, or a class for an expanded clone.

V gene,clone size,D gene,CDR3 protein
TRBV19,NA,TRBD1,CASTLGTGRTYEQYF
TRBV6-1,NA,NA,CASSGRTDHQPQHF
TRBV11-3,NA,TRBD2,CASSSAGGPQYEQYF
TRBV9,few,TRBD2,CASSVGVAGAMETQYF
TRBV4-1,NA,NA,CASSHPDFYEQYF
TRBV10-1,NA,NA,CASSGPNRDSEQYF
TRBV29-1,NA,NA,CSVGSDSSYGYTF
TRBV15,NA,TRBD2,CATSRDSSGSYNEQFF
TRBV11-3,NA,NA,CASSLVHREEQYF
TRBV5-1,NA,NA,CASSLGGLNEQFF
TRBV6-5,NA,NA,CASTTTWSRQETQYF
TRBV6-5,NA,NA,CASTHTGGAPEAFF
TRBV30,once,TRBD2,CAWTSGRAGNEQFF
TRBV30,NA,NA,CAWGGAKQGLGNQPQHF
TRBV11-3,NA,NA,CASSWGGRGNEQYF
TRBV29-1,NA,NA,CSVEVIGVGRGSGTEAFF
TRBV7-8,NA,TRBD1,CASSLVGTGAYEQYF
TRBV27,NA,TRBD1,CASSAYTGGYEQYF
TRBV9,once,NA,CASSEGDLAKNIQYF
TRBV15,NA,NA,CATSRESEGSKEAFF
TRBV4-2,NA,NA,CASSQDLMGDDTGELFF
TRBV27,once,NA,CATSPGRLSTDTQYF
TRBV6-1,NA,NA,CASSKNTGSYNEQFF
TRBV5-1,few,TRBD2,CASLLAGGGDTQYF
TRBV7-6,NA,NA,CASSFMQVAYNEQFF
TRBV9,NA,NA,CASSASGYGYTF
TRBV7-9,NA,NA,CASIAGGSTEAFF
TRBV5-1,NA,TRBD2,CASSLKGGLAGPRGGTGELFF
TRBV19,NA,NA,CASTEGAGVGEQYF
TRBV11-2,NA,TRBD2,CASSLAHSGRAYEQYF
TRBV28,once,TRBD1,CASSMGQEGGYTF
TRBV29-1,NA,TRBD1,CSVEEGQGVTEAFF
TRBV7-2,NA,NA,CASSPWTVRSEAFF
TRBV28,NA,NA,CASKTGGPGANVLTF
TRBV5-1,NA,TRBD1,CASSNGQGRYTEAFF
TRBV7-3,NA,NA,CASSLTGNREGTEAFF
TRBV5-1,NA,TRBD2,CASSLVGLAAGELFF
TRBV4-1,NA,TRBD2,CASSQVGLAVATQYF
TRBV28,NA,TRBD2,CASSLRTSGEQYF
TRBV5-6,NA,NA,CASSLSGLTNTGELFF
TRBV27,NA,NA,CASSLSYLSQYF
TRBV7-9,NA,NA,CASSLGLGGETQYF
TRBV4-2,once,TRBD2,CASSPTSGRSVEQFF
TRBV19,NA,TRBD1,CASSPARDRINYYGYTF
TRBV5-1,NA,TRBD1,CASSETGGAYGYTF
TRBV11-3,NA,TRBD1,CASSYRTGDGYTF
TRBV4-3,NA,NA,CASSQISGNQPQHF
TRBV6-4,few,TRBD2,CASKGTSGSADTQYF
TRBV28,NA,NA,CASSFSGTGNTIYF
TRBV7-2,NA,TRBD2,CASSFGLAGGPYNEQFF
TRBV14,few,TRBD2,CASSPLIGRDEQYF
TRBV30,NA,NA,CAWSGAGYSGNTIYF
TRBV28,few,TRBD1,CASTTGGALVDQPQHF
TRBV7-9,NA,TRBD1,CASSPLGGSGPETQYF
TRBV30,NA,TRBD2,CAWSVPRTSGRPYEQYF
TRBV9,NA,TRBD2,CASSVGPRTSGRDDEQFF
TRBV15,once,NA,CATSRVGGRTDTQYF